This entry lists 8 T cell receptor beta chains sequenced from one sample in a study of cytomegalovirus exposure and HLA in healthy donors. The PCR used 60 Vbeta and 13 Jbeta primers. Produced via immunoSEQ multiplex PCR; TCRdb's table is partial and in-frame only. The sample lists 80,000 or so clones; roughly 64% were seen once. The sequencing input was PBMCs. These receptors were taken from a man younger than 45 in good health and CMV-seropositive.

V is TRBV6-5 and J is TRBJ1-1; D is undetermined. This CDR3 is built from 15 residues. The germline CDR1 and CDR2 sequences are MNHEY and SVGAGI. Trimming removed 0 bases from V and 2 bases from J, with 10 bases in between. The CDR3 DNA follows: TGTGCCAGCAGTTACTCGATTCAGGCAAACACTGAAGCTTTCTTT. It encodes CASSYSIQANTEAFF.

The J gene is TRBJ2-5, the V gene TRBV7-7, with 9 bases lining up with TRBD1. CDR1 and CDR2 (germline): SSHAT, FNYEAQ (reference sequence). This CDR3 comprises 15 residues. J was trimmed by 2 bases and V by 5 bases; bases with no gene match: 6. The CDR3 is CASSKGGTGQETQYF. Here the CDR3 DNA reads TGTGCCAGCAGCAAAGGTGGGACAGGGCAAGAGACCCAGTACTTC.

This clone came up once. This chain connects TRBV4-3 to TRBJ1-2; TRBD1 agrees at 9 bases. The CDR3 runs 15 residues. CDR1 is LGHNA and CDR2 is YSLEER in the germline V gene. V dropped 0 bases and J dropped 7; count of bases not matched to a gene: 6. Here the CDR3 DNA reads TGCGCCAGCAGCCAAGATATGACAGGGGGTGGTGGCTACACCTTC. Its translation is CASSQDMTGGGGYTF.

The rearrangement joins TRBV5-6 to TRBJ2-7, with 7 bases aligning to TRBD1. The CDR3 has 14 residues. J gave up 2 bases and V 3 bases, and 5 bases lay outside the gene matches. Germline V gives CDR1 SGHDT, CDR2 YYEEEE. CDR3 nucleotide sequence: TGTGCCAGCAGCTGGGACAGTGGCCCCTACGAGCAGTACTTC. This encodes CASSWDSGPYEQYF.

This clone has only one observation. At one boundary the junction diverges from the germline segment, which might be a read error. V and J are TRBV7-9 and TRBJ2-5; D unclear. The CDR3 runs 12 residues. CDR1 is SEHNR, CDR2 FQNEAQ, per germline (reference sequence). This chain's CDR3 is CSSSPIGETQYF. DNA for the CDR3: TGTTCCAGCAGTCCCATCGGGGAGACCCAGTACTTC.

This rearrangement joins TRBV6-5 to TRBJ2-2, with TRBD2 matching over 11 bases. This CDR3 comprises 15 residues. CDR1 and CDR2 from the germline V gene are MNHEY and SVGAGI. J lost 4 bases, V lost 6 bases, and 4 bases had no gene match. CDR3 loop: CASRWGLAATGELFF. The CDR3, as DNA: TGTGCCAGCAGGTGGGGACTAGCGGCCACCGGGGAGCTGTTTTTT.

The chain has TRBV2 and TRBJ2-3, with 8 bases fitting TRBD1. V lost 3 bases to trimming and J lost 1 base; unmatched junction nucleotides: 3. The CDR3 runs 15 residues. CDR1 is SNHLY and CDR2 is FYNNEI in the germline V gene. The CDR3 DNA is TGTGCCAGCAGTGATGCGACAGGGGGCACAGATACGCAGTATTTT. Translating it yields CASSDATGGTDTQYF. The complete variable domain, with remaining parts taken from reference TRBV2 and TRBJ2-3, reads EPEVTQTPSHQVTQMGQEVILRCVPISNHLYFYWYRQILGQKVEFLVSFYNNEISEKSEIFDDQFSVERPDGSNFTLKIRSTKLEDSAMYFCASSDATGGTDTQYFGPGTRLTVL.

The gene calls are TRBV4-3 and TRBJ2-1, with a possible D match to TRBD2 (5 bases). Germline CDR1 and CDR2: LGHNA and YSLEER. The CDR3 loop spans 14 amino acids. V lost 4 bases, J lost 6 bases, and 13 bases lay in between. The CDR3 DNA reads as TGCGCCAGCAGCCGTCCGCGGGCAGGCAATGAGCAGTTCTTC. Its translation: CASSRPRAGNEQFF.